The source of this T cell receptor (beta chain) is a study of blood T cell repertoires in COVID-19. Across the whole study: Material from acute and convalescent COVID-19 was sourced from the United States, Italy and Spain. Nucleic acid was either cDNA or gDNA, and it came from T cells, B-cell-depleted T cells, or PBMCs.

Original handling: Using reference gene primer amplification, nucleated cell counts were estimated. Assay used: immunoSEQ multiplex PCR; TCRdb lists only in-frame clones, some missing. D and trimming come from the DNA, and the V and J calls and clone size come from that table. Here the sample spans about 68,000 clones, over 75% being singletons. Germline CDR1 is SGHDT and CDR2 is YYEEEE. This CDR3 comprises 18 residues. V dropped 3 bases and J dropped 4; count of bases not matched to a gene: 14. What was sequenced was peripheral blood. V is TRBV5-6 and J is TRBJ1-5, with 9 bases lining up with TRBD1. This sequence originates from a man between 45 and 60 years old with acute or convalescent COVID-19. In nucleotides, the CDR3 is TGTGCCAGCAGCTCAGGGGGACAGGGAATAATCATTAATCAGCCCCAGCATTTT. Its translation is CASSSGGQGIIINQPQHF. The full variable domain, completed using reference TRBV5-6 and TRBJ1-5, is DAGVTQSPTHLIKTRGQQVTLRCSPKSGHDTVSWYQQALGQGPQFIFQYYEEEERQRGNFPDRFSGHQFPNYSSELNVNALLLGDSALYLCASSSGGQGIIINQPQHFGDGTRLSIL.